The 21 T cell receptor beta chains presented below share a single source sample, sequenced in a study of blood T cell repertoires in COVID-19. The repertoire was sequenced with immunoSEQ multiplex PCR; TCRdb's copy has only in-frame clones and lacks some. The sample lists 120,000 or so clones, around nine tenths occurring once. The sequenced sample consisted of peripheral blood. The origin of the receptors is a human donor in a cohort sampled during active COVID-19.

The chain recombines TRBV6-6 with TRBJ2-3; D perhaps matches TRBD1 (6 bases). V shed 4 bases and J shed 4 bases, with 18 bases lying between them. The germline V gene has CDR1 MNHNY and CDR2 SVGAGI (reference sequence). The CDR3 runs to 16 residues. The CDR3 DNA reads as TGTGCCAGCAGTTCACAGGGATACCGGGGCGCAGATACGCAGTATTTT. Amino acid sequence: CASSSQGYRGADTQYF.

The chain is built from TRBV7-8 and TRBJ1-5, with D unresolved. The germline V and J ends were trimmed by 5 bases and 2 bases, with 7 bases remaining between them. This CDR3 has 13 amino acids. Germline V gives CDR1 SGHVS, CDR2 FQNEAQ. Here the CDR3 DNA reads TGTGCCAGCAGCACAGCAGGCAATCAGCCCCAGCATTTT. Protein product: CASSTAGNQPQHF.

The J gene is TRBJ2-7, the V gene TRBV2; a weak D match, TRBD2 (5 bases). The CDR3 runs 15 residues. Deletions cut 7 bases from V and 6 bases from J, with 22 bases between. Germline CDR1 SNHLY, CDR2 FYNNEI. The CDR3 DNA is TGTGCCAGCACCCCCCGAAAAAGGGTTGCGGGCGAGCAGTACTTC. Translated, it gives CASTPRKRVAGEQYF.

This clone was seen just once. This chain connects TRBV5-1 to TRBJ1-5, with a weak D call TRBD1 (5 bases). CDR1 and CDR2 (germline): SGHRS, YFSETQ. The ends were cut back, 4 bases at V and 6 bases at J, with 17 bases in the middle. This CDR3 is 15 amino acids long. The CDR3, as DNA: TGCGCCAGCAGCGTGGACATCAACCGAGGTCAGCCCCAGCATTTT. This encodes CASSVDINRGQPQHF.

The chain has TRBV2 and TRBJ2-3; no firm D call. This CDR3 spans 13 amino acids. With 7 bases removed from V and 7 bases from J, the gap between germline ends came to 15 bases. Germline V CDR1 and CDR2: SNHLY, FYNNEI. The chain's CDR3 is CASTSDPPNTQYF. The CDR3 nucleotides read TGTGCCAGCACCAGCGACCCCCCGAATACGCAGTATTTT.

J is TRBJ2-7 and V is TRBV27, with 10 bases matching TRBD1. The germline V gene encodes CDR1 MNHEY and CDR2 SMNVEV (reference sequence). J gave up 3 bases and V 5 bases, and 4 bases lay outside the gene matches. This CDR3 has 14 residues. This CDR3 reads CASSPDRGNYEQYF. The CDR3 DNA reads TGTGCCAGCAGTCCGGACAGGGGGAACTACGAGCAGTACTTC.

V usage is TRBV3-1 (or the pseudogene TRBV3-2) and J usage is TRBJ2-1; 8 nucleotides align to TRBD2. The CDR3 extends over 15 amino acids. V gave up 2 bases and J gave up 1 base; unmatched junction bases: 1. CDR1 is LGHDT, CDR2 YNNKEL, per germline (reference sequence). Here the CDR3 reads CASSQTSGSYNEQFF. The CDR3 DNA is TGTGCCAGCAGCCAAACTAGCGGATCCTACAATGAGCAGTTCTTC.

The chain joins TRBV5-8 to TRBJ1-5; D gene ambiguous. The V and J ends lost 6 bases and 2 bases respectively, with 12 bases between them. The CDR3 is made up of 14 amino acids. Germline CDR1 is SGHTS and CDR2 is YDEGEE. The CDR3 region is CASTRTEGNQPQHF. Here the CDR3 DNA reads TGTGCCAGCACCAGGACGGAGGGCAATCAGCCCCAGCATTTT.

The chain joins TRBV16 to TRBJ1-2; D not resolved. The length of the CDR3 is 18 residues. The germline CDR1 and CDR2 sequences are KGHSY and FQNENV. Trimming removed 2 bases at V and 2 bases at J, with 21 bases between. The CDR3 DNA is TGTGCCAGCAGCCAACTCGGGGTTGAGGAGTGGGCCAACTATGGCTACACCTTC. Protein: CASSQLGVEEWANYGYTF.

The chain couples TRBV5-6 to TRBJ2-3, with D uncertain. The V end lost 1 base, the J end lost 0 bases, and 12 bases lay between the germline ends. CDR3 length: 16 residues. Germline V gene sequence: CDR1 SGHDT, CDR2 YYEEEE. The CDR3 region is CASSLLSVTSTDTQYF. The CDR3 DNA sequence: TGTGCCAGCAGCTTGTTGTCAGTGACTAGCACAGATACGCAGTATTTT.

The genes are TRBV2 and TRBJ1-2; tentative D call: TRBD1 (5 bases). Germline CDR1 and CDR2: SNHLY and FYNNEI. V lost 6 bases and J lost 8, with 13 bases in between. This CDR3 contains 12 residues. DNA for the CDR3: TGTGCCAGCAGGGGGGGGATTATGGGCTACACCTTC. The encoded protein is CASRGGIMGYTF.

Ten or more counts support this clone. Other nucleotide sequences from this sample produce the same CDR3. V usage is TRBV28 and J usage is TRBJ1-1; D may be TRBD1 (5 bases). V lost 3 bases, J lost 4 bases, and 12 bases lay in between. CDR1 and CDR2 (germline): MDHEN, SYDVKM. The CDR3 is made up of 14 amino acids. The CDR3 region has the DNA TGTGCCAGCAGTTTTTCGGGGGTGGGCACTGAAGCTTTCTTT. It is translated as CASSFSGVGTEAFF.

The CDR3 nucleotides read TGCGCCAGCAGCCAAGGGGCAGAGAGCTCTGGAAACACCATATATTTT. Translated: CASSQGAESSGNTIYF. This chain connects TRBV4-1 to TRBJ1-3, with unresolved D. This CDR3 has 16 residues. From germline, CDR1 is MGHRA and CDR2 YSYEKL. V was trimmed by 1 base and J by 0 bases, leaving 10 bases between them.

The chain carries TRBV7-9 and TRBJ2-7; D not resolved. Germline V gene lookup returns CDR1 SEHNR and CDR2 FQNEAQ (reference sequence). This CDR3 has 13 amino acids. With 1 base removed from V and 0 bases from J, the gap between germline ends came to 4 bases. The CDR3 loop is CASSLVSSYEQYF. The CDR3 DNA reads as TGTGCCAGCAGCTTAGTGAGCTCCTACGAGCAGTACTTC.

The chain carries TRBV6-5 and TRBJ2-3, with 9 bases aligning to TRBD2. CDR3 length: 15 residues. Germline values: CDR1 MNHEY, CDR2 SVGAGI. Losses at the gene ends were 6 bases for V and 1 base for J; bases not matched to a gene: 5. The CDR3 region is CASRMGLAGTDTQYF. The CDR3 DNA is TGTGCCAGCAGGATGGGACTAGCAGGCACAGATACGCAGTATTTT.

This chain links TRBV10-1 with TRBJ2-2; maybe TRBD2 (6 bases). Germline V gene data show CDR1 as WNHNN and CDR2 as SYGVQD (reference sequence). CDR3 size: 15 residues. With 0 bases removed from V and 8 bases from J, the gap between germline ends came to 13 bases. The CDR3 sequence: CASSESGGRSGELFF. The CDR3 coding sequence is TGCGCCAGCAGTGAGTCTGGTGGGAGGTCGGGGGAGCTGTTTTTT.

The chain is built from TRBV5-6 and TRBJ2-1, with 7 bases lining up with TRBD1. Germline-derived CDR1 and CDR2 are SGHDT and YYEEEE. The CDR3 sequence is 15 residues long. With 0 bases clipped from V and 5 bases from J, the junction kept 5 bases outside the gene matches. The CDR3 is CASSLVDRVNNEQFF. For the CDR3, the DNA is TGTGCCAGCAGCTTGGTTGACAGGGTCAACAATGAGCAGTTCTTC.

The chain employs TRBV3-1 (or the pseudogene TRBV3-2) and TRBJ2-1; 8 positions agree with TRBD2. After removal of 4 bases from V and 4 bases from J, the junction contained 18 bases not matched to a gene. The CDR3 is 19 residues long. CDR1 is LGHDT and CDR2 is YNNKEL in the germline V gene (reference sequence). The CDR3 region is CASSPKVSGSSPDYNEQFF. CDR3 coding DNA: TGTGCCAGCAGCCCCAAGGTGAGCGGGAGTTCGCCCGATTACAATGAGCAGTTCTTC.

Regarding this clone: This sample includes further DNA sequences coding for the same CDR3. The J gene is TRBJ2-7, the V gene TRBV12-3 or TRBV12-4; 9 positions agree with TRBD1. V lost 3 bases to trimming and J lost 9 bases; unmatched junction nucleotides: 3. This CDR3 spans 12 amino acids. CDR3 DNA: TGTGCCAGCAGTTTGGGACAGGGAGGGCAGTACTTC. It codes for CASSLGQGGQYF.

The CDR3 region is CAWSVATSGGPWEQYF. In nucleotides, the CDR3 is TGTGCCTGGAGTGTTGCGACTAGCGGGGGCCCCTGGGAGCAGTACTTC. V is TRBV30 and J is TRBJ2-7, with 12 nucleotides matching TRBD2. There are 16 residues in the CDR3. V shed 0 bases, J shed 7 bases, and the junction held 10 bases outside the gene matches. Looked up from germline, CDR1 is GTSNPN and CDR2 is SVGIG (reference sequence).

The J gene is TRBJ2-5, the V gene TRBV5-1; tentatively, D is TRBD2 (5 bases). The V end was cut by 4 bases, the J end by 2 bases, with 15 bases between. Germline assignment: CDR1 SGHRS and CDR2 YFSETQ. There are 15 residues in the CDR3. CDR3 DNA sequence: TGCGCCAGCAGCGGACTGACCCGGAATCAAGAGACCCAGTACTTC. Translation gives CASSGLTRNQETQYF.